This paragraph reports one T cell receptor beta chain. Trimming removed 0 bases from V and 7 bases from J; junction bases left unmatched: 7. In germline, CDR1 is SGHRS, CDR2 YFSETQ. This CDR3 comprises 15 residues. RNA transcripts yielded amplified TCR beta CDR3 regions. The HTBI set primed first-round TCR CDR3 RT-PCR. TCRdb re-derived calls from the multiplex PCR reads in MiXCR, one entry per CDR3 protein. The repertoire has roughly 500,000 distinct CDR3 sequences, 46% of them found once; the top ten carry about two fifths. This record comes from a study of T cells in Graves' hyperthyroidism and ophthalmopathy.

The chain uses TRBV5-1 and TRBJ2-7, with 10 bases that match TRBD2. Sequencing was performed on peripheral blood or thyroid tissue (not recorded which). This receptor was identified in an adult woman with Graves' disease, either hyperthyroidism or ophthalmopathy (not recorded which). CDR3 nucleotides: TGCGCCAGCAGCTTGGAGCGGGGGGGCGACAATGAGCAGTACTTC. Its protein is CASSLERGGDNEQYF.